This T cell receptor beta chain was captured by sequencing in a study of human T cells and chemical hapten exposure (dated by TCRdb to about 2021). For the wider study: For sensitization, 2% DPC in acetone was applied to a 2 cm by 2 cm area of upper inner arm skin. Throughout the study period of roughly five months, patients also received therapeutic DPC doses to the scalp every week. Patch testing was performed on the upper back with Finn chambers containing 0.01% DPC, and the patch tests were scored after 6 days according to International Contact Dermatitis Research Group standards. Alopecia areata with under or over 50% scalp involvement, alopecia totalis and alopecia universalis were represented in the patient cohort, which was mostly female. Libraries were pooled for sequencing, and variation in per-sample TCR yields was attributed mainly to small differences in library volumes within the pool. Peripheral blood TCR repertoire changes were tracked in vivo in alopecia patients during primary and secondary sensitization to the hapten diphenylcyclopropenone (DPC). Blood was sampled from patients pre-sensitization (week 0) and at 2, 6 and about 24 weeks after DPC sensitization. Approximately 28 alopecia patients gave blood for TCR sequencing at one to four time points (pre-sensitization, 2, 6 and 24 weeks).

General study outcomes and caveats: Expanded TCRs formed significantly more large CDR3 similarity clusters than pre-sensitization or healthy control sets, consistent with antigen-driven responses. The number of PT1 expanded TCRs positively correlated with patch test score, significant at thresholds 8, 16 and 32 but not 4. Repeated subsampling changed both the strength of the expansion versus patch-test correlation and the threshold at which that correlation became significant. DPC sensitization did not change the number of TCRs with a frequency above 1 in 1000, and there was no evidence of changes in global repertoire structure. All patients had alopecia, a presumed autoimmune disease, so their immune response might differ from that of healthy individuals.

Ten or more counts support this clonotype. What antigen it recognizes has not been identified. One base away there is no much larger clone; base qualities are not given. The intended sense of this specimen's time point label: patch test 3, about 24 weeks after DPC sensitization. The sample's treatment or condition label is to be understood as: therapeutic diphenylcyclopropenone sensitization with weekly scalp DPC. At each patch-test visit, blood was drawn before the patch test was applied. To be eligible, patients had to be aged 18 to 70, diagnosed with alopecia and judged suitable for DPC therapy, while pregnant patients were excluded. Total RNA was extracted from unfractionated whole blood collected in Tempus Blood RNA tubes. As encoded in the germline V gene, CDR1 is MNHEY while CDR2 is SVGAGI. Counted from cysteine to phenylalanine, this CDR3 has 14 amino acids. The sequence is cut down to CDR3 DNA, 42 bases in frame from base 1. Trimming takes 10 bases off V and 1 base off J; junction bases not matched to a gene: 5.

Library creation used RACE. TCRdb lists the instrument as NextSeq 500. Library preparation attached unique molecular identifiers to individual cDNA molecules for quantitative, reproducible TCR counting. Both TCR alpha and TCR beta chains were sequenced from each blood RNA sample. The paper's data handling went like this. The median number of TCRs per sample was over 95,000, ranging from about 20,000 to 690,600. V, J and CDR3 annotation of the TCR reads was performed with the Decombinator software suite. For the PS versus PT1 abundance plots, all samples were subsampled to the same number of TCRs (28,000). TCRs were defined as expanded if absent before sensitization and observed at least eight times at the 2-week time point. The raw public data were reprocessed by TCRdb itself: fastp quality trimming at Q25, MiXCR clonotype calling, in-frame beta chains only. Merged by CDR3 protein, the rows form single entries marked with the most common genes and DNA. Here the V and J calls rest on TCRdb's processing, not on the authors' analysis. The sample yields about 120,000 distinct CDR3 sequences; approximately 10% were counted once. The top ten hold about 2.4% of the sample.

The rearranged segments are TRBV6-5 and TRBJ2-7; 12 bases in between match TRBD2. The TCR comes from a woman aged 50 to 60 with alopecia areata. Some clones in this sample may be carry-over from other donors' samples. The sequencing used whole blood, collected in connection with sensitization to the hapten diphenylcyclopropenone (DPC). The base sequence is TGTGCCACCCAAGGGACTAGCGGGTCCTACGAGCAGTACTTC. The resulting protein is CATQGTSGSYEQYF.